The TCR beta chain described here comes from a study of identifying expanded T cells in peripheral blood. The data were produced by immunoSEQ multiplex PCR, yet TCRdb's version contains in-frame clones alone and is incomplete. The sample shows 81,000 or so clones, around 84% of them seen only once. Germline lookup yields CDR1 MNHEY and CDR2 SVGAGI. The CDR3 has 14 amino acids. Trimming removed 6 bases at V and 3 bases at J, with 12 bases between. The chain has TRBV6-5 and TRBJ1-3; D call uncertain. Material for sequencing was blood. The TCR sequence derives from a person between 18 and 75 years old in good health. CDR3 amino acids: CASRSGGSGNTIYF. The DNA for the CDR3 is TGTGCCAGCAGATCCGGCGGGAGTGGAAACACCATATATTTT.